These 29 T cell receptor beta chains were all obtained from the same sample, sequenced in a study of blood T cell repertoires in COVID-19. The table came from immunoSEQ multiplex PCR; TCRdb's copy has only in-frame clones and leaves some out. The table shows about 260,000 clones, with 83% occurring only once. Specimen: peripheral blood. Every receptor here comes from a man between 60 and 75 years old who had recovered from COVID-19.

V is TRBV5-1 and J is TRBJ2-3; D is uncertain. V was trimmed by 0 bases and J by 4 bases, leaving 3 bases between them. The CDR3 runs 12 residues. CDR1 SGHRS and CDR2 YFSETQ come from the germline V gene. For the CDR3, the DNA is TGCGCCAGCAGCTTGGTCGCAGATACGCAGTATTTT. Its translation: CASSLVADTQYF.

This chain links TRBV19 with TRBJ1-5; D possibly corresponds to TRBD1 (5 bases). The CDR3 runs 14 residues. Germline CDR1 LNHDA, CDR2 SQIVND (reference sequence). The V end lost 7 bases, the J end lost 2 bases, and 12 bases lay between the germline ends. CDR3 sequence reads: CASTLGRGNQPQHF. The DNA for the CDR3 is TGTGCCAGTACTCTGGGCAGGGGCAATCAGCCCCAGCATTTT.

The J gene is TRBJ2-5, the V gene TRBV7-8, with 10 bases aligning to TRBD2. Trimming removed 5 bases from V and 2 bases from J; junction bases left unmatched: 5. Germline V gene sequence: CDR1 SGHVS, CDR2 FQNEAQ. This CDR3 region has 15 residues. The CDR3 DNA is TGTGCCAGCAGCCAGTGGACTAGCGGTCAAGAGACCCAGTACTTC. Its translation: CASSQWTSGQETQYF.

The DNA for the CDR3 is TGTGCCAGCACGAGACAGGGGGCACGTGAGACCCAGTACTTC. Its protein is CASTRQGARETQYF. The chain has TRBV2 and TRBJ2-5; 10 bases map to TRBD1. V shed 7 bases and J 5 bases; nucleotides not matched to a gene: 7. There are 14 residues in the CDR3. Germline assignment: CDR1 SNHLY and CDR2 FYNNEI.

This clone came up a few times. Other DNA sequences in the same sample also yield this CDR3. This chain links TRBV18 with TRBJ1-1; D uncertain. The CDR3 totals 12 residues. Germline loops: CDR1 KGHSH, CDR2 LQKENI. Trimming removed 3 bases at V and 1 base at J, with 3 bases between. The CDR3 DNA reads TGTGCCAGCTCACCTAGGAACACTGAAGCTTTCTTT. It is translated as CASSPRNTEAFF.

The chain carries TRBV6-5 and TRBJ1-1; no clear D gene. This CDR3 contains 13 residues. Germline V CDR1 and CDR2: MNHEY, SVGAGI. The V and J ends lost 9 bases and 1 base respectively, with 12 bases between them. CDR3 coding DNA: TGTGCCAGTCGGGGTCAGCCGAACACTGAAGCTTTCTTT. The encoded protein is CASRGQPNTEAFF.

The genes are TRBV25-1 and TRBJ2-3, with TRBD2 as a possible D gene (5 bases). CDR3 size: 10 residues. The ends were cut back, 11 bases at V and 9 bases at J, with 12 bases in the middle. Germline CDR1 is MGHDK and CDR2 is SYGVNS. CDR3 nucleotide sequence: TGTGCCTCCGGAGGCGGGACGCAGTATTTT. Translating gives CASGGGTQYF.

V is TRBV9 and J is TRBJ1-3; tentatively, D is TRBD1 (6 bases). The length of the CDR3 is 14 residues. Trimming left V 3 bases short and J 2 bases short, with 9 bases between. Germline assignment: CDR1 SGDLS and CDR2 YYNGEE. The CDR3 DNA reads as TGTGCCAGCAGCGCACAGGGAACTGGAAACACCATATATTTT. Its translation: CASSAQGTGNTIYF.

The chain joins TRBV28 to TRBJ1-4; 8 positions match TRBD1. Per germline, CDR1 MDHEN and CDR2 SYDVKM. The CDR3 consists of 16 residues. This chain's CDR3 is CATMEPRGQAREKLFF. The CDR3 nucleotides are TGTGCTACGATGGAACCTCGGGGACAGGCAAGAGAAAAACTGTTTTTT.

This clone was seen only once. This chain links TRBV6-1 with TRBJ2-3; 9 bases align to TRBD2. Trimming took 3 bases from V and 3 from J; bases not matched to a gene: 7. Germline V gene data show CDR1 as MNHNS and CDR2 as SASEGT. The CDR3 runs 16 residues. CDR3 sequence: CASSDMAGGRTDTQYF. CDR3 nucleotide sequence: TGTGCCAGCAGTGATATGGCGGGAGGGAGAACAGATACGCAGTATTTT.

The CDR3 DNA is TGTGCCAGCAGCCCTTGGACTCCTCCCACCGGGGAGCTGTTTTTT. It codes for CASSPWTPPTGELFF. The rearrangement joins TRBV7-2 to TRBJ2-2, with a weak D call TRBD2 (5 bases). Trimming pared 5 bases from V and 4 bases from J, leaving 14 bases between. The CDR3 runs to 15 residues. Germline values: CDR1 SGHTA, CDR2 FQGNSA.

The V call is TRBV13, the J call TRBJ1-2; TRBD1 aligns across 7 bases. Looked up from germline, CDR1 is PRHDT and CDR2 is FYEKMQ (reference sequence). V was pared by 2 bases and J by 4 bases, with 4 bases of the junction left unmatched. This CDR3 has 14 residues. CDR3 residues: CASSLRGRSYGYTF. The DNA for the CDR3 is TGTGCCAGCAGCTTAAGGGGGCGAAGCTATGGCTACACCTTC.

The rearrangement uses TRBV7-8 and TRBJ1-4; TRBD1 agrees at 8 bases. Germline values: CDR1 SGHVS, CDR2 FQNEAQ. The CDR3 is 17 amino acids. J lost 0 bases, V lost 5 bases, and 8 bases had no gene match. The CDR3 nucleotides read TGTGCCAGCAGCCCTAGACAGGGGTACGCAACTAATGAAAAACTGTTTTTT. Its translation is CASSPRQGYATNEKLFF.

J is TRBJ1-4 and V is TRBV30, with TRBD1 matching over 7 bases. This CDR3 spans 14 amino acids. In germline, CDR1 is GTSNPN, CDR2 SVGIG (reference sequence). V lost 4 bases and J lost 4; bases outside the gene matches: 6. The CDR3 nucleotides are TGTGCCTGGACCCGGACAGGAGTTAATGAAAAACTGTTTTTT. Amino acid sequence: CAWTRTGVNEKLFF. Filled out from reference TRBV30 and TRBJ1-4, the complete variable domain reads SQTIHQWPATLVQPVGSPLSLECTVEGTSNPNLYWYRQAAGRGLQLLFYSVGIGQISSEVPQNLSASRPQDRQFILSSKKLLLSDSGFYLCAWTRTGVNEKLFFGSGTQLSVL.

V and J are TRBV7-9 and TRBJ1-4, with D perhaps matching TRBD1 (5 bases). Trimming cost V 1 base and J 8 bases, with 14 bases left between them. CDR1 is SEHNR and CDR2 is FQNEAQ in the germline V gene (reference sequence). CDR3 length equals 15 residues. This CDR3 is CASSLGGGGDEKLFF. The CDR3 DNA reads TGTGCCAGCAGCTTAGGGGGAGGAGGGGACGAAAAACTGTTTTTT.

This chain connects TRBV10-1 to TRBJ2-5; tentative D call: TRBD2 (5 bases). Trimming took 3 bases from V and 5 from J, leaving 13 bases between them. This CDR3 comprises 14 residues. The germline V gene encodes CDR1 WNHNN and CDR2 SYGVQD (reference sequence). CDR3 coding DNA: TGCGCCAGCAGTGAAACTAGAACGGGCGAGACCCAGTACTTC. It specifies CASSETRTGETQYF.

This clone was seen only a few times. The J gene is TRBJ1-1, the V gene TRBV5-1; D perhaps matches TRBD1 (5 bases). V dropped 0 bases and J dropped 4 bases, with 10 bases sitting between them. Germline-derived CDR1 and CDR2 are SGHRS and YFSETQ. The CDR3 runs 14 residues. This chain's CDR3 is CASSLAEGSTEAFF. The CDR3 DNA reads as TGCGCCAGCAGCTTGGCGGAGGGGAGCACTGAAGCTTTCTTT. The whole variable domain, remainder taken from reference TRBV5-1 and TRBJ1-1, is KAGVTQTPRYLIKTRGQQVTLSCSPISGHRSVSWYQQTPGQGLQFLFEYFSETQRNKGNFPGRFSGRQFSNSRSEMNVSTLELGDSALYLCASSLAEGSTEAFFGQGTRLTVV.

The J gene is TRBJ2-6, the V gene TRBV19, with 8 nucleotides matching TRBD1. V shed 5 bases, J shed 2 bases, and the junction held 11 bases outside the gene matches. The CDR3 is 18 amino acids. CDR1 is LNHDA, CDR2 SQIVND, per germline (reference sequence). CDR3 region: CASSPPDRVGTGANVLTF. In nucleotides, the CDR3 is TGTGCCAGTAGTCCCCCGGACAGGGTAGGGACTGGGGCCAACGTCCTGACTTTC.

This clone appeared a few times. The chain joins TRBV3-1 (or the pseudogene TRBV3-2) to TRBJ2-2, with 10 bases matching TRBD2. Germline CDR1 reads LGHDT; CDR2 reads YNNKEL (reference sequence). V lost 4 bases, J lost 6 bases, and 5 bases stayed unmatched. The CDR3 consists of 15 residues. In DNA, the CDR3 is TGTGCCAGCAGCCGAAGCGGGGGGGCCGCCGGGGAGCTGTTTTTT. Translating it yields CASSRSGGAAGELFF.

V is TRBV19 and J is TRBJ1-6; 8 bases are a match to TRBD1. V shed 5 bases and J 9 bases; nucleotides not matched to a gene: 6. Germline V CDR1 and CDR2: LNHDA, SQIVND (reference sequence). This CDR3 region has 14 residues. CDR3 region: CASSSRQGSSPLHF. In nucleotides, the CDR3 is TGTGCCAGTAGTTCCCGACAGGGGAGTTCACCCCTCCACTTT.

CDR3 in DNA: TGTGCCAGCAGCGTAGCTCGGCCAAGTAATGAGCAGTTCTTC. Encoded protein: CASSVARPSNEQFF. The chain recombines TRBV5-4 with TRBJ2-1, with unresolved D. V was trimmed by 4 bases and J by 7 bases, leaving 15 bases between them. Germline lookup yields CDR1 SGHNT and CDR2 YYREEE (reference sequence). CDR3 length equals 14 residues.

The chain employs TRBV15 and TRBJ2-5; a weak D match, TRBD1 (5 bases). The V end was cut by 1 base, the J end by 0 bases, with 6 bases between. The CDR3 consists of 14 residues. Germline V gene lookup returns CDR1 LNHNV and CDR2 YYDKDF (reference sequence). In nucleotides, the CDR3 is TGTGCCACCAGCAGAGGACAGAACCAAGAGACCCAGTACTTC. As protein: CATSRGQNQETQYF.

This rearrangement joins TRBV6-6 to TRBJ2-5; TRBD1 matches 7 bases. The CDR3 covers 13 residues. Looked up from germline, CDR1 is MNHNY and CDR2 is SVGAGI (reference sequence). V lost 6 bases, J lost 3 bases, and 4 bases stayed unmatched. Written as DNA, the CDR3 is TGTGCCAGCAGGAGGGACAGCAAAGAGACCCAGTACTTC. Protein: CASRRDSKETQYF.

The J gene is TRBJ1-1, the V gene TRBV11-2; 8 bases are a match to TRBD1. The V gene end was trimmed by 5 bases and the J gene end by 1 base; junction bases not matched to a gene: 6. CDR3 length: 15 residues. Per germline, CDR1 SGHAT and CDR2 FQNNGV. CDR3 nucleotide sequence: TGTGCCAGCAGCCCAACAGACAGGGGGAACACTGAAGCTTTCTTT. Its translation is CASSPTDRGNTEAFF.

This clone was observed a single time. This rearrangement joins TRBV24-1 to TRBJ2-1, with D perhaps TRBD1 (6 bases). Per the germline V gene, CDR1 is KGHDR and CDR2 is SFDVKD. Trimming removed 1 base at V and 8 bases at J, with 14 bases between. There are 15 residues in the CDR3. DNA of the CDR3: TGTGCCACCAGTGATTTTTCTGGGGGCCGGGATGAGCAGTTCTTC. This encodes CATSDFSGGRDEQFF.

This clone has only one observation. The CDR3: CASSQTSGGYNEQFF. The DNA of the CDR3 is TGTGCCAGCAGTCAGACTAGCGGGGGTTACAATGAGCAGTTCTTC. This chain links TRBV6-5 with TRBJ2-1; 12 bases are a match to TRBD2. Germline V CDR1 and CDR2: MNHEY, SVGAGI. The CDR3 consists of 15 residues. V was pared by 5 bases and J by 4 bases, with 3 bases of the junction left unmatched.

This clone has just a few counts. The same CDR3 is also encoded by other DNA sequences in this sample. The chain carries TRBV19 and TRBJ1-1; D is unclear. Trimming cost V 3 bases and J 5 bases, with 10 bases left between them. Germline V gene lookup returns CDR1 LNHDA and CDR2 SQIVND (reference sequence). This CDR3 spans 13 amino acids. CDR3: CASSIRGGTEAFF. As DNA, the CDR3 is TGTGCCAGTAGTATCCGGGGAGGAACTGAAGCTTTCTTT.

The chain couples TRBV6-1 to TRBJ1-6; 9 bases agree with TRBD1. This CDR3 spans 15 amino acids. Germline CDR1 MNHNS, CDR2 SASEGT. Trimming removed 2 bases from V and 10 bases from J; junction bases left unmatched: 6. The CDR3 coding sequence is TGTGCCAGCAGTGAACCACAGGGGGCGTCGTCACCCCTCCACTTT. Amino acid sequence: CASSEPQGASSPLHF.

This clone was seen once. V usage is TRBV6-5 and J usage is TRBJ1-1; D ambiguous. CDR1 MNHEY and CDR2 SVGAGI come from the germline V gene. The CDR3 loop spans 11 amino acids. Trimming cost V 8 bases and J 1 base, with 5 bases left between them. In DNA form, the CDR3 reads TGTGCCAGCCTCTGGAACACTGAAGCTTTCTTT. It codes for CASLWNTEAFF.